The 10 T cell receptor beta chains listed next were all sequenced from one sample in a study of technical replicates of blood from a few donors. Libraries were prepared by immunoSEQ multiplex PCR; TCRdb keeps only in-frame clonotypes and omits some of them. Here the sample spans 55,000 to 75,000 clones, 91% being singletons. The sequenced material came from PBMCs. The receptors were sampled from a human donor in good health. Some clones in this sample may be carry-over from other donors' samples.

This clone came up once. The rearrangement links TRBV10-3 to TRBJ2-5; 14 positions match TRBD2. CDR3 size: 17 residues. From germline, CDR1 is ENHRY and CDR2 SYGVKD. With V trimmed by 4 bases and J by 2 bases, 6 bases remained unmatched. The CDR3 reads CAISAGLAGEGQETQYF. The CDR3 DNA sequence: TGTGCCATCAGTGCGGGACTAGCGGGAGAAGGGCAAGAGACCCAGTACTTC.

The chain combines TRBV6-5 with TRBJ2-5, with D hard to call. Germline V gene lookup returns CDR1 MNHEY and CDR2 SVGAGI. The CDR3 has 12 amino acids. V lost 10 bases and J 2 bases, leaving 11 bases between the germline ends. CDR3 bases: TGTGCCACAATTGGGCAGCAAGAGACCCAGTACTTC. Translating it yields CATIGQQETQYF.

This chain joins TRBV5-1 and TRBJ2-5; tentatively, D is TRBD1 (5 bases). The CDR3 totals 12 residues. V was clipped by 2 bases and J by 5 bases, with 7 bases between them. The germline V gene encodes CDR1 SGHRS and CDR2 YFSETQ. CDR3 sequence reads: CASSFPGETQYF. For the CDR3, the DNA is TGCGCCAGCAGCTTTCCAGGGGAGACCCAGTACTTC.

The J gene is TRBJ1-2, the V gene TRBV2; 9 nucleotides align to TRBD1. Germline V gene sequence: CDR1 SNHLY, CDR2 FYNNEI. The ends lost 10 bases at V and 2 bases at J; junction bases unmatched: 17. The CDR3 loop spans 17 amino acids. CDR3 region: CAILQGAQSGANYGYTF. CDR3 in DNA: TGTGCCATACTACAGGGGGCGCAGAGTGGGGCCAACTATGGCTACACCTTC.

J is TRBJ2-1 and V is TRBV5-1; D unclear. The CDR3 runs to 15 residues. Trimming took off 4 bases at V and 4 bases at J, with 15 bases between the two ends. From germline, CDR1 is SGHRS and CDR2 YFSETQ. The CDR3 protein is CASSPALTGYNEQFF. CDR3 sequence (DNA): TGCGCCAGCAGCCCGGCTCTGACTGGATACAATGAGCAGTTCTTC.

V is TRBV2 and J is TRBJ1-2; D ambiguous. CDR1 and CDR2 from the germline V gene are SNHLY and FYNNEI. The CDR3 runs to 14 residues. V was shortened by 8 bases and J by 2 bases, with 15 bases between the two germline ends. The CDR3 sequence is CASDSGARNYGYTF. The CDR3 region has the DNA TGTGCCAGCGATAGTGGTGCGCGAAACTATGGCTACACCTTC.

The V gene is TRBV21-1, the J gene TRBJ1-1. TRBV21-1 is labeled a pseudogene. This CDR3 has 15 residues. DNA for the CDR3: TGTGCCAGCAGCAAACGCGCGGAGGGTTGTACTGAAGCTTTCTTT. It translates to CASSKRAEGCTEAFF.

The V call is TRBV10-3, the J call TRBJ1-4, with a possible D match to TRBD1 (5 bases). V was clipped by 10 bases and J by 7 bases, with 19 bases between them. The CDR3 extends over 14 amino acids. Looked up from germline, CDR1 is ENHRY and CDR2 is SYGVKD. This CDR3 is CATGKLGGTEKLFF. The CDR3, as DNA: TGTGCCACCGGCAAGCTGGGGGGTACTGAAAAACTGTTTTTT.

The rearrangement links TRBV9 to TRBJ2-3, with D possibly being TRBD2 (5 bases). Trimming took off 4 bases at V and 2 bases at J, with 14 bases between the two ends. This CDR3 has 15 amino acids. Germline CDR1 reads SGDLS; CDR2 reads YYNGEE. Here the CDR3 DNA reads TGTGCCAGCAGCCCTGGTGGACGGGACACAGATACGCAGTATTTT. Translating it yields CASSPGGRDTDTQYF.

This clone has more than one count but fewer than ten. The chain's CDR3 is CASRLSAGIEAFF. CDR3 in DNA: TGTGCCAGCAGATTGTCCGCCGGGATTGAAGCTTTCTTT. This sequence joins TRBV7-9 and TRBJ1-1, with D unclear. Germline CDR1 is SEHNR and CDR2 is FQNEAQ (reference sequence). The V gene lost 6 bases and the J gene lost 7 bases, with 15 bases spanning the gap. This CDR3 region has 13 residues.